This T cell receptor (beta chain) emerged from a study of T cell responses to AZD1222 COVID-19 vaccine. Only in-frame clones appear in the TCRdb table, and some are missing; sequencing was by immunoSEQ multiplex PCR. The table lists over 100,000 clones, approximately 86% of them singletons. The ends were cut back, 3 bases at V and 8 bases at J, with 14 bases in the middle. Germline V gives CDR1 MRHNA, CDR2 SNTAGT. The length of the CDR3 is 14 residues. About this clone itself: Its target is not known.

Broader study findings: Donors, mostly white British, included more females; clonal diversity was possibly underestimated.

The chain is built from TRBV6-4 and TRBJ1-3, with D possibly matching TRBD1 (5 bases). This clonotype originated in an adult in good health. Sequencing was performed on peripheral blood, taken on day 0 of MenACWY control vaccination. The CDR3 DNA is TGTGCCAGCAGTGAAGGGGCAGGATCAGACACCATATATTTT. This sequence encodes CASSEGAGSDTIYF.